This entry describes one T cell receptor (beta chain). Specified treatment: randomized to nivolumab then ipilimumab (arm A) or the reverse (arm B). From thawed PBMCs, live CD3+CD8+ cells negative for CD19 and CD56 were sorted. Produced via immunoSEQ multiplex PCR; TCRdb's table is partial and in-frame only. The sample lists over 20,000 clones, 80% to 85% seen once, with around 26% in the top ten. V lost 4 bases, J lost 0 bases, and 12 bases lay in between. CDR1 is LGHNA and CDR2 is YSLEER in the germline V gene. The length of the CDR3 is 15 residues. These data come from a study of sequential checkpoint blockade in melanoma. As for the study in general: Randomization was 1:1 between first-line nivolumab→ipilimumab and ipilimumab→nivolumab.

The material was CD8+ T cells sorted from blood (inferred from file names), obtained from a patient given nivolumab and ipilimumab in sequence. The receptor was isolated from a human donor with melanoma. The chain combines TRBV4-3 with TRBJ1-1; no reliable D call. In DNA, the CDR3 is TGCGCCAGCAGCCTCGGGGAGGGAGTGAACACTGAAGCTTTCTTT. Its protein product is CASSLGEGVNTEAFF.